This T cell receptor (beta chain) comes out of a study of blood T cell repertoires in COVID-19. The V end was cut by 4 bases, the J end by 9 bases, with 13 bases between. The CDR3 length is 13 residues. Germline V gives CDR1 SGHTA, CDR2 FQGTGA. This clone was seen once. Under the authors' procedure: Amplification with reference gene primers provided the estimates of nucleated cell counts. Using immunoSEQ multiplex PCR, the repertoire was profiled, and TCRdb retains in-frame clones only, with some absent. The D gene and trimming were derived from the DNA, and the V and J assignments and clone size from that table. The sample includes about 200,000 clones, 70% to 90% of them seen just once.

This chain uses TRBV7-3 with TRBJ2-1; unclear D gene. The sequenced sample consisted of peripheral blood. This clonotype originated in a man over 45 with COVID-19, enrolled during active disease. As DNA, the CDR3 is TGTGCCAGCAGCTCCCACCCCCGGAGTGAGCAGTTCTTC. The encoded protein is CASSSHPRSEQFF.